This TCR beta chain was recovered during a study of blood T cell repertoires in COVID-19. The table lists this clone with a few counts. The protocol was immunoSEQ multiplex PCR, while the TCRdb copy is restricted to in-frame clones and leaves out a portion. The sample holds 100,000 to 140,000 clones; approximately 84% are singletons and the top ten take roughly 4.3%. Per germline, CDR1 SGDLS and CDR2 YYNGEE. The CDR3 runs 16 residues. V lost 0 bases, J lost 8 bases, and 8 bases stayed unmatched. This TCR came from a human donor in a cohort sampled during active COVID-19. The chain combines TRBV9 with TRBJ2-1; 10 bases match TRBD2. The sample consisted of peripheral blood. The chain's CDR3 is CASSVVSTSGMDEQFF. CDR3 coding DNA: TGTGCCAGCAGCGTAGTCTCAACTAGCGGGATGGATGAGCAGTTCTTC.